The 14 T cell receptor beta chains below all came from one sample that was sequenced in a study of OX40 agonist ivuxolimab in advanced cancers. Here immunoSEQ multiplex PCR was the method, and the copy in TCRdb shows in-frame clones only, minus some. This sample has more than 25,000 clones; around 90% occur once, and the top ten carry less than 10%. The source was CD4+ or CD8+ T cells sorted from blood, collected in a trial of the OX40 agonist ivuxolimab. The receptor source for this set is an adult with an advanced solid tumor such as melanoma, head and neck, liver or kidney cancer.

The chain uses TRBV7-9 and TRBJ1-2; TRBD1 agrees at 7 bases. Germline trimming cut 4 bases from V and 6 bases from J; bases unmatched to any gene: 5. Germline V gene sequence: CDR1 SEHNR, CDR2 FQNEAQ (reference sequence). CDR3 length: 13 amino acids. In DNA, the CDR3 is TGTGCCAGCAGCTCCGGACAGGTTAATGGCTACACCTTC. Translated: CASSSGQVNGYTF.

The CDR3 sequence is CASSSQTQGPFSNEKLFF. DNA of the CDR3: TGTGCCAGCAGCTCCCAGACCCAGGGGCCATTCAGCAATGAAAAACTGTTTTTT. The chain links TRBV7-9 to TRBJ1-4; tentatively, D is TRBD1 (6 bases). Trimming shortened V by 4 bases and J by 5 bases, and 23 bases separated the two germline ends. Germline assignment: CDR1 SEHNR and CDR2 FQNEAQ (reference sequence). CDR3 size: 18 residues.

The rearrangement links TRBV29-1 to TRBJ2-2; 7 bases line up with TRBD1. The ends lost 6 bases at V and 5 bases at J; junction bases unmatched: 6. CDR3 length: 13 amino acids. Germline CDR1 reads SQVTM; CDR2 reads ANQGSEA. CDR3 DNA: TGCAGCGTCAACAGGGGCGATACCGGGGAGCTGTTTTTT. The encoded protein is CSVNRGDTGELFF.

The chain is built from TRBV6-4 and TRBJ2-2, with TRBD2 matching 9 bases. CDR3 length equals 16 residues. J lost 5 bases, V lost 2 bases, and 6 bases had no gene match. Germline CDR1 and CDR2: MRHNA and SNTAGT. For the CDR3, the DNA is TGTGCCAGCAGTGACGGAGCGGGAGGTGGTACCGGGGAGCTGTTTTTT. The encoded protein is CASSDGAGGGTGELFF.

The chain uses TRBV5-4 and TRBJ2-7; 7 bases fit TRBD2. V lost 2 bases and J lost 7; bases outside the gene matches: 9. CDR3 size: 14 residues. Per germline, CDR1 SGHNT and CDR2 YYREEE (reference sequence). The CDR3 DNA sequence: TGTGCCAGCAGCTTCATGACGGGACTAACTGAGCAGTACTTC. Protein product: CASSFMTGLTEQYF.

The gene calls are TRBV1 and TRBJ1-2. TRBV1 is termed a pseudogene. CDR3 length equals 14 residues. The CDR3 DNA reads as TGCACCAGCCGGTCTAACGATCCTAACTATGGCTACACCTTC. It specifies CTSRSNDPNYGYTF.

The chain has TRBV29-1 and TRBJ1-2; D call uncertain. The CDR3 loop spans 11 amino acids. Germline CDR1 is SQVTM and CDR2 is ANQGSEA. The chain's CDR3 is CSVRDNYGYTF. Here the CDR3 DNA reads TGCAGTGTTCGGGATAACTATGGCTACACCTTC.

The V and J genes are TRBV6-5 and TRBJ2-1, with TRBD2 identical over 16 bases. V was clipped by 2 bases and J by 8 bases; unmatched bases: 3. The germline gives CDR1 MNHEY, CDR2 SVGAGI. The CDR3 sequence is 16 residues long. CDR3 bases: TGTGCCAGCAGTTACGGGACTAGCGGGAGGGCAGATGAGCAGTTCTTC. Its protein product is CASSYGTSGRADEQFF.

The chain recombines TRBV27 with TRBJ2-7; D is unresolved. With 2 bases removed from V and 2 bases from J, the gap between germline ends came to 7 bases. This CDR3 comprises 13 residues. CDR1 and CDR2 (germline): MNHEY, SMNVEV (reference sequence). The CDR3 DNA reads as TGTGCCAGCAGTTTAACTGGAACCTACGAGCAGTACTTC. Protein: CASSLTGTYEQYF.

This sequence joins TRBV19 and TRBJ2-3, with D perhaps TRBD2 (6 bases). Germline CDR1 reads LNHDA; CDR2 reads SQIVND (reference sequence). V shed 5 bases and J shed 1 base, with 10 bases lying between them. This CDR3 spans 14 amino acids. The CDR3 DNA reads TGTGCCAGTAGTCATCCTAGCGGCACAGATACGCAGTATTTT. It is translated as CASSHPSGTDTQYF.

V usage is TRBV6-5 and J usage is TRBJ1-1, with 7 bases identical to TRBD1. Looked up from germline, CDR1 is MNHEY and CDR2 is SVGAGI. The length of the CDR3 is 13 residues. J was trimmed by 6 bases and V by 6 bases; bases with no gene match: 7. CDR3 sequence: CASSDRQGPEAFF. In nucleotides, the CDR3 is TGTGCCAGCAGCGATCGACAGGGACCTGAAGCTTTCTTT.

The chain joins TRBV14 to TRBJ1-1; D is unclear. The CDR3 spans 13 residues. Trimming shortened V by 1 base and J by 4 bases, and 7 bases separated the two germline ends. The V gene's germline CDR1 is SGHDN and CDR2 FVKESK. For the CDR3, the DNA is TGTGCCAGCAGCCAAGTTGGTGCCACTGAAGCTTTCTTT. It is translated as CASSQVGATEAFF. Looking up the rest from reference TRBV14 and TRBJ1-1 gives the full variable domain: EAGVTQFPSHSVIEKGQTVTLRCDPISGHDNLYWYRRVMGKEIKFLLHFVKESKQDESGMPNNRFLAERTGGTYSTLKVQPAELEDSGVYFCASSQVGATEAFFGQGTRLTVV.

This rearrangement joins TRBV29-1 to TRBJ2-2; D unclear. The germline V and J ends were trimmed by 4 bases and 0 bases, with 6 bases remaining between them. Per the germline V gene, CDR1 is SQVTM and CDR2 is ANQGSEA. The CDR3 extends over 13 amino acids. The CDR3 nucleotides read TGCAGCGTTGTGAAGTCGAACACCGGGGAGCTGTTTTTT. Translation gives CSVVKSNTGELFF.

This chain links TRBV29-1 with TRBJ1-2, with D hard to call. This CDR3 region has 13 residues. From germline, CDR1 is SQVTM and CDR2 ANQGSEA. V was pared by 0 bases and J by 3 bases, with 8 bases between. The CDR3 here is CSVEDGLYYGYTF. The DNA of the CDR3 is TGCAGCGTTGAAGATGGTCTGTACTATGGCTACACCTTC.